This paragraph covers one TCR beta chain sequence. Trimming shortened V by 5 bases and J by 4 bases, and 24 bases separated the two germline ends. Germline assignment: CDR1 MDHEN and CDR2 SYDVKM. The CDR3 is 17 amino acids. Both previously described methods and listed TCR primers were employed to make bulk TCR libraries. TCRdb reprocessed the PCR reads via MiXCR and lists one record per CDR3 protein. The repertoire has approximately 500,000 distinct CDR3 sequences, around 23% of them found once; the top ten carry just over 0.75%. The data were taken from a study of molecular identifiers for immune sequencing clone quantification. Looking at the study overall: For replicates, RNA isolated from approximately 20,000 or 98,000 naive CD8 cells was divided into five portions, of which four were sequenced.

This chain links TRBV28 with TRBJ2-7; D is uncertain. Sequenced: naive CD8+ T cells from blood, with Jurkat cell RNA spiked in. This sample's subset: FACS-sorted CD8+CD4-CCR7+CD45RA+ naive T cells. The TCR was taken from a human donor in good health. Some libraries in this study had Jurkat cell RNA spiked in. CDR3 amino acids: CASSTVAYLLSPYEQYF. The CDR3 bases are TGTGCCAGCAGTACCGTGGCATACCTCTTATCCCCTTACGAGCAGTACTTC.